Below, 4 T cell receptor beta chains from the same sample are listed, as sequenced in a study of identical twins. TCRdb fed the 5' RACE reads into MiXCR, producing one record per CDR3 protein. The repertoire includes hundreds of thousands of distinct CDR3 sequences, 8% to 9% of them detected once, and approximately 0.94% sits in the top ten. The same specimen was also included in a second study, on yellow fever vaccine responses in identical twins.

Sequenced sample: PBMCs. These receptors came from a woman aged 18-35 years in good health.

This clonotype appeared many times. J is TRBJ2-5 and V is TRBV14, with TRBD1 matching over 9 bases. Looked up from germline, CDR1 is SGHDN and CDR2 is FVKESK. Germline trimming cut 0 bases from V and 4 bases from J; bases unmatched to any gene: 6. The CDR3 totals 16 residues. DNA for the CDR3: TGTGCCAGCAGCCAAGAAACCCAGACAGGGGGAGAGACCCAGTACTTC. This codes for CASSQETQTGGETQYF.

The chain carries TRBV4-3 and TRBJ2-1; D remains unclear. Per the germline V gene, CDR1 is LGHNA and CDR2 is YSLEER. V shed 0 bases and J shed 11 bases, with 17 bases lying between them. The CDR3 has 15 residues. CDR3 nucleotide sequence: TGCGCCAGCAGCCAAGATCCGGACCGAGCAGCTCAGCAGTTCTTC. As protein: CASSQDPDRAAQQFF.

This chain uses TRBV20-1 with TRBJ2-1; D might be TRBD1 (6 bases). Germline V gene data show CDR1 as DFQATT and CDR2 as SNEGSKA (reference sequence). The CDR3 contains 14 residues. V lost 5 bases to trimming and J lost 0 bases, with 11 bases between them. The CDR3 protein is CSAQVGASYNEQFF. CDR3 in DNA: TGCAGTGCTCAAGTGGGGGCCTCCTACAATGAGCAGTTCTTC.

The chain recombines TRBV6-2 or TRBV6-3 with TRBJ2-7; TRBD2 matches 7 bases. The germline V gene has CDR1 MNHEY and CDR2 SVGEGT. The CDR3 contains 16 residues. Trimming cost V 0 bases and J 3 bases; bases outside gene matches: 8. DNA of the CDR3: TGTGCCAGCAGTTACTCTAGGCTAGCGGACTTCTACGAGCAGTACTTC. Protein sequence: CASSYSRLADFYEQYF.